This T cell receptor (beta chain) was sequenced during a study of T cell responses to AZD1222 COVID-19 vaccine. The germline V gene encodes CDR1 MNHEY and CDR2 SMNVEV (reference sequence). This CDR3 contains 19 residues. Trimming removed 6 bases at V and 0 bases at J, with 21 bases between. This table comes from immunoSEQ multiplex PCR, and its TCRdb copy is limited to in-frame clones, with some not included. The sample lists 45,000 or so clones; less than 95% were seen once. Here the sequenced sample was peripheral blood, taken 28 days after the second AZD1222 dose. The chain is built from TRBV27 and TRBJ1-6; maybe TRBD1 (5 bases). This clonotype was obtained from an adult who received the AZD1222 COVID-19 vaccine. The CDR3 region has the DNA TGTGCCAGCAGCTCAAAGGGGCGCGGCTTTGGCTCCTATAATTCACCCCTCCACTTT. It specifies CASSSKGRGFGSYNSPLHF.